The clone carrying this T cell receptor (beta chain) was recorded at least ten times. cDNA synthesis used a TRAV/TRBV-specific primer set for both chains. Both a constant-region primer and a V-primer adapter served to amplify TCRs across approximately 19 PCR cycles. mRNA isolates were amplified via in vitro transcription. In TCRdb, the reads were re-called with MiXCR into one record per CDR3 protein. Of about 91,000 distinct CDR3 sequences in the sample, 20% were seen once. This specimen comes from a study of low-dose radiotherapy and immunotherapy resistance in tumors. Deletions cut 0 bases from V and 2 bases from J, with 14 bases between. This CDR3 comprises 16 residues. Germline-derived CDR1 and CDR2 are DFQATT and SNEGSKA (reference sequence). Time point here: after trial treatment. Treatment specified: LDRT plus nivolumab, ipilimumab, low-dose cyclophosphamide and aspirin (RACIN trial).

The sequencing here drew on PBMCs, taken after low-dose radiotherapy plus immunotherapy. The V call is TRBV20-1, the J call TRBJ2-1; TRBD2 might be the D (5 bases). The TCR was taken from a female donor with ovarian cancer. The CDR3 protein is CSARDPSSGAYNEQFF. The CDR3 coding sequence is TGCAGTGCTAGAGATCCCAGCAGCGGAGCCTACAATGAGCAGTTCTTC.